Listed below are T cell receptor beta chains from one sample, sequenced in a study of blood T cell repertoires in COVID-19. Here immunoSEQ multiplex PCR was the method, and the copy in TCRdb shows in-frame clones only, minus some. The data hold 250,000 to 400,000 clones, with 80% to 90% observed a single time. The sample taken for sequencing was peripheral blood. Receptor source: a man between 50 and 59 years old with active or convalescent COVID-19. CDR3s include the opening cysteine and the closing phenylalanine or tryptophan. A D gene is named only where the DNA matches it firmly. Clone size is shown for a subset of rows, as once, few, many or a class of expanded clone.

V gene	clone size	D gene	J gene	CDR3 DNA	CDR3 protein
TRBV9	.	.	TRBJ1-2	TGTGCCAGCAGCGTAGGACAGACACTCTATGGCTACACCTTC	CASSVGQTLYGYTF
TRBV4-3	.	TRBD1	TRBJ1-2	TGCGCCAGCAGCCAAGGAGCCCGACAGGGGGCGAATGGCTACACCTTC	CASSQGARQGANGYTF
TRBV27	.	TRBD1	TRBJ1-2	TGTGCCAGCGGTCCAGGGGGCCCTGGTTATGGCTACACCTTC	CASGPGGPGYGYTF
TRBV7-2	.	TRBD1	TRBJ1-4	TGTGCCAGCCGGTCCGGGACAGGCCCCGAAAAACTGTTTTTT	CASRSGTGPEKLFF
TRBV18	.	TRBD1	TRBJ1-1	TGTGCCAGCTCACCCTCCCTCGACAGGGCATACACTGAAGCTTTCTTT	CASSPSLDRAYTEAFF
TRBV11-1	.	.	TRBJ2-7	TGTGCCAGCAGCTTAGTTGATAGAGGGGAGCAGTACTTC	CASSLVDRGEQYF
TRBV9	.	.	TRBJ1-2	TGTGCCAGCAGCGTAGAGACAGACGCCTGGGGTGGCTACACCTTC	CASSVETDAWGGYTF
TRBV7-9	few	TRBD1	TRBJ1-1	TGTGCCAGCAGCGGACGGACAGGGGGGAACACTGAAGCTTTCTTT	CASSGRTGGNTEAFF
TRBV27	.	TRBD2	TRBJ2-2	TGTGCCAGCAGTCCATTAGCGGGGGGAACGACCGGGGAGCTGTTTTTT	CASSPLAGGTTGELFF
TRBV2	.	.	TRBJ1-1	TGTGCCAGCACCTCTACAGGGAACACTGAAGCTTTCTTT	CASTSTGNTEAFF
TRBV12-3/TRBV12-4	.	.	TRBJ1-1	TGTGCCAGCAGCCGGGTCCCTGAGACTGAAGCTTTCTTT	CASSRVPETEAFF
TRBV29-1	.	TRBD1	TRBJ2-1	TGCAGCGTGGCACAGGGGGGCCTCTACAATGAGCAGTTCTTC	CSVAQGGLYNEQFF
TRBV5-1	.	.	TRBJ2-5	TGCGCCAGCAGCGTAGGAGATCAAGAGACCCAGTACTTC	CASSVGDQETQYF
TRBV4-3	.	.	TRBJ1-5	TGCGCCAGCAGCCAGGCAACCAATCAGCCCCAGCATTTT	CASSQATNQPQHF
TRBV2	.	.	TRBJ1-5	TGTGCCAGCAGCACCGACGAGGGCATCAATCAGCCCCAGCATTTT	CASSTDEGINQPQHF
TRBV7-8	few	.	TRBJ2-6	TGTGCCAGCAGCTTAGTCCCTGGGGCCGGGGCCAACGTCCTGACTTTC	CASSLVPGAGANVLTF
TRBV9	.	TRBD2	TRBJ2-5	TGTGCCAGCAGCGCCGGTGGGGTAGCGGGGGAGACCCAGTACTTC	CASSAGGVAGETQYF
TRBV5-3	.	TRBD1	TRBJ1-3	TGTGCCAGAAGCCGCCAGGGACAGACCACCTCTGGAAACACCATATATTTT	CARSRQGQTTSGNTIYF
TRBV28	.	TRBD1	TRBJ1-2	TGTGCCAGCAACTTGTTGGGGTCCCAGGGGGCTGGCTACACCTTC	CASNLLGSQGAGYTF
TRBV11-3	.	TRBD1	TRBJ2-3	TGTGCCAGCAGCAGACAGGGGAGCACAGATACGCAGTATTTT	CASSRQGSTDTQYF
TRBV30	once	.	TRBJ1-6	TGTGCCGGGACGCTCGGGACACCTTATAATTCACCCCTCCACTTT	CAGTLGTPYNSPLHF
TRBV19	.	TRBD1	TRBJ1-3	TGTGCCAGTAGTAGATCCGGGACAGCCTTTTACTCTGGAAACACCATATATTTT	CASSRSGTAFYSGNTIYF
TRBV18	.	.	TRBJ2-5	TGTGCCAGCTCACCACCGGAACAGGGAAGAGAGACCCAGTACTTC	CASSPPEQGRETQYF
TRBV27	.	TRBD1	TRBJ2-7	TGTGCCAGCAAAAGGACAGGGCCGTACGAGCAGTACTTC	CASKRTGPYEQYF
TRBV7-9	many	TRBD1	TRBJ1-1	TGTGCCAGCAGCTTCGCAGGGGGCCAGACTGAAGCTTTCTTT	CASSFAGGQTEAFF
TRBV28	once	.	TRBJ1-2	TGTGCCAGCAGTTTATATCCCCTCCGGGGTTCGGGGGGCTACACCTTC	CASSLYPLRGSGGYTF
TRBV28	.	TRBD1	TRBJ2-7	TGTGCCAGCAGTATCGACAGGGGGTGGGAGCAGTACTTC	CASSIDRGWEQYF
TRBV2	.	.	TRBJ1-1	TGTGCCAGCAGTGAAGCCGGGCCAGGGGAGGGTGAAGCTTTCTTT	CASSEAGPGEGEAFF